The 8 T cell receptor beta chains reported below all come from one sample, sequenced in a study of radiation and T cells in renal cell carcinoma. TCRdb's copy holds only in-frame clones and misses some; the assay was immunoSEQ multiplex PCR. The data show 150,000 to 180,000 clones, about 91% seen once. Time point indicated: blood 2 weeks post-SBRT. Regarding treatment: 15 Gy SBRT to primary tumor, nephrectomy 4 weeks later. Source: blood, taken from a patient whose treatment included radiotherapy and nephrectomy. The receptors shown here come from a woman in her forties or fifties with renal cell carcinoma.

The DNA of the CDR3 is TGTGCCTCCAGATTCTCCTATAATTCACCCCTCCACTTT. The encoded protein is CASRFSYNSPLHF. This chain joins TRBV11-2 and TRBJ1-6; unclear D gene. Trimming stripped 11 bases from V and 0 bases from J, with 8 bases between. Germline lookup yields CDR1 SGHAT and CDR2 FQNNGV. The CDR3 has 13 amino acids. Full variable domain (rest looked up from reference TRBV11-2 and TRBJ1-6): EAGVAQSPRYKIIEKRQSVAFWCNPISGHATLYWYQQILGQGPKLLIQFQNNGVVDDSQLPKDRFSAERLKGVDSTLKIQPAKLEDSAVYLCASRFSYNSPLHFGNGTRLTVT.

This clone was counted once. J is TRBJ2-7 and V is TRBV7-2; the match to TRBD2 covers 11 bases. Germline assignment: CDR1 SGHTA and CDR2 FQGNSA. The CDR3 sequence is 16 residues long. V trimming: 4 bases; J trimming: 5 bases; junction bases outside the gene matches: 10. The DNA of the CDR3 is TGTGCCAGCAGCTCACTAGCGGGGGCGATCAAGGACGAGCAGTACTTC. Translating gives CASSSLAGAIKDEQYF.

The rearrangement joins TRBV4-1 to TRBJ2-7; TRBD2 matches at 11 bases. Germline V lookup: CDR1 MGHRA, CDR2 YSYEKL. CDR3 length: 18 amino acids. The V segment lost 0 bases and the J segment 6 bases; nucleotides outside the gene matches: 13. The DNA for the CDR3 is TGCGCCAGCAGCCAAGATAGTGTGCTAGCGGGGGGCCAGGGCGAGCAGTACTTC. Amino acids: CASSQDSVLAGGQGEQYF.

The chain is built from TRBV2 and TRBJ2-4, with D perhaps TRBD1 or TRBD2 (5 bases each). Germline V gene sequence: CDR1 SNHLY, CDR2 FYNNEI. The CDR3 totals 20 residues. V was trimmed by 2 bases and J by 0 bases, leaving 23 bases between them. The CDR3 DNA sequence: TGTGCCAGCAGTGAACGGAAGGGGTGGGAGACTACACTAGCCAAAAACATTCAGTACTTC. Translated, it gives CASSERKGWETTLAKNIQYF.

The V gene is TRBV5-1, the J gene TRBJ2-3, with 10 bases fitting TRBD1. Germline lookup yields CDR1 SGHRS and CDR2 YFSETQ. Trimming at V came to 4 bases and at J to 2 bases, leaving 4 bases not matched to a gene. The CDR3 consists of 15 residues. DNA for the CDR3: TGCGCCAGCAGCCGGGACAGGGGAGACACAGATACGCAGTATTTT. Encoded protein: CASSRDRGDTDTQYF.

The J gene is TRBJ2-1, the V gene TRBV5-4; D possibly corresponds to TRBD2 (6 bases). The CDR3 consists of 14 residues. In germline, CDR1 is SGHNT, CDR2 YYREEE (reference sequence). Trimming stripped 2 bases from V and 7 bases from J, with 13 bases between. The CDR3: CASSFKGTSNEQFF. In nucleotides, the CDR3 is TGTGCCAGCAGCTTTAAGGGGACTTCAAATGAGCAGTTCTTC.

The genes are TRBV7-9 and TRBJ2-3; D remains unclear. V lost 1 base to trimming and J lost 4 bases, with 12 bases between them. This CDR3 spans 15 amino acids. From germline, CDR1 is SEHNR and CDR2 FQNEAQ (reference sequence). CDR3 DNA: TGTGCCAGCAGCTTAGAATGGGGTCGCCCAGATACGCAGTATTTT. Amino acid sequence: CASSLEWGRPDTQYF.

The CDR3 sequence: CASSLVGGGLDEKLFF. In DNA, the CDR3 is TGTGCCAGCAGCTTAGTAGGGGGGGGCTTGGATGAAAAACTGTTTTTT. The V gene is TRBV7-2, the J gene TRBJ1-4, with a possible D match to TRBD1 (6 bases). From germline, CDR1 is SGHTA and CDR2 FQGNSA. This CDR3 is built from 16 residues. The V end lost 1 base, the J end lost 6 bases, and 15 bases lay between the germline ends.